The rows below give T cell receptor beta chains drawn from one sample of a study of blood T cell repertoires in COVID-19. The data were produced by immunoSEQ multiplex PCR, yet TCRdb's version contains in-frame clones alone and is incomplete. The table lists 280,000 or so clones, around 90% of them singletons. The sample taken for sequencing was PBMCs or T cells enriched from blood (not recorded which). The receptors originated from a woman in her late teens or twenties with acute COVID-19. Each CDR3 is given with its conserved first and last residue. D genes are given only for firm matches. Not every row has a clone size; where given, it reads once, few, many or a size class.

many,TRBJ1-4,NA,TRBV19,TGTGCCAGTAGACCGACAGCGAGAAATGAAAAACTGTTTTTT,CASRPTARNEKLFF
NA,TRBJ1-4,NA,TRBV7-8,TGTGCCAGCAGCCCAGGAACGAACCCGAGTGAAAAACTGTTTTTT,CASSPGTNPSEKLFF
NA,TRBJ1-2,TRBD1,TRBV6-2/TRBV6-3,TGTGCCAGCAGTCCGCGGACAGGGAAGAGCGGGGGCTACACCTTC,CASSPRTGKSGGYTF
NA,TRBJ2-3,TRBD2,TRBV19,TGTGCCAGTAGTATATCGTGGACTAGCGGGAGGGTCTCAGATACGCAGTATTTT,CASSISWTSGRVSDTQYF
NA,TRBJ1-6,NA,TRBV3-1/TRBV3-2,TGTGCCAGCAGCCCCGTTAGAGATTCACCCCTCCACTTT,CASSPVRDSPLHF
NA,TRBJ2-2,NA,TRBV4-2,TGTGCCAGCAGCCAAATCGGTAGCGCGACCGGGGAGCTGTTTTTT,CASSQIGSATGELFF
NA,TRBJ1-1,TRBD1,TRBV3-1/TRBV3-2,TGTGCCAGCAGCCCCCTTTTGGGACAGGGGGAGGGGAACACTGAAGCTTTCTTT,CASSPLLGQGEGNTEAFF
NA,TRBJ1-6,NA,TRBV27,TGTGCCAGCAGCAAAAGACTCGCCGGTAATAATTCACCCCTCCACTTT,CASSKRLAGNNSPLHF
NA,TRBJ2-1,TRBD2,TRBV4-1,TGCGCCAGCAGCCAAGAGGGGGGACTAGCGGGAGGAGGCAATGAGCAGTTCTTC,CASSQEGGLAGGGNEQFF
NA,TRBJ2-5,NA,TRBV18,TGTGCCAGCTCACCCAACTTAAAAGAGACCCAGTACTTC,CASSPNLKETQYF
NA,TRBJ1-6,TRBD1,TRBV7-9,TGTGCCAGCAGCCAGGACAGGGTGAATAATTCACCCCTCCACTTT,CASSQDRVNNSPLHF
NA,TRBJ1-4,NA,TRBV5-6,TGTGCCAGCAGCTTGAAGGGGGTCGGGTTCGGATGGGAAAAACTGTTTTTT,CASSLKGVGFGWEKLFF
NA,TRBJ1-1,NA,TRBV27,TGTGCCAGCAGTCCCACCCGCGGGGCAGGGCGGAACACTGAAGCTTTCTTT,CASSPTRGAGRNTEAFF
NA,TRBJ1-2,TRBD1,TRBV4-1,TGCGCCAGCAGCCAAGATCCGGCAGGGGGCTCTAACTATGGCTACACCTTC,CASSQDPAGGSNYGYTF
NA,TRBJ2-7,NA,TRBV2,TGTGCCAGCAGTGAAGCGCGAGGGATGCTCTACGAGCAGTACTTC,CASSEARGMLYEQYF
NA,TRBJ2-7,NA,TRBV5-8,TGTGCCAGCAGCTTTGGAGGGCTTGACGGGAACAACGAGCAGTACTTC,CASSFGGLDGNNEQYF
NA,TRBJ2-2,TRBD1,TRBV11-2,TGTGCCAGCAGCCGACAGGGGGCCGCGAACACCGGGGAGCTGTTTTTT,CASSRQGAANTGELFF
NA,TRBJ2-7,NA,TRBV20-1,TGCAGCAAGAAGGGGGACTACGAGCAGTACTTC,CSKKGDYEQYF
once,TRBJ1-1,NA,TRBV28,TGTGCCAGCAGGTTGGGGGGTATGCCAGCTTTCTTT,CASRLGGMPAFF
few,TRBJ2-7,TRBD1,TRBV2,TGTGCCAGCAGTATACAGGGGGCGAACGAGCAGTACTTC,CASSIQGANEQYF
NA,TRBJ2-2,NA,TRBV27,TGTGCCAGCAGTCCATGGGACTTACTCCACACCGGGGAGCTGTTTTTT,CASSPWDLLHTGELFF
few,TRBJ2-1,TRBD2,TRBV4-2,TGTGCCAGCAGCCAAGATGGCACATGGACTAGCAACAATGAGCAGTTCTTC,CASSQDGTWTSNNEQFF
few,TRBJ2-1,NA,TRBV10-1,TGCGCCAGCAGTGAAGGGGGAGAGCAGTTCTTC,CASSEGGEQFF
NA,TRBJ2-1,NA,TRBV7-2,TGTGCCAGCAGCTTAGGAGGGGGAAACAATGAGCAGTTCTTC,CASSLGGGNNEQFF
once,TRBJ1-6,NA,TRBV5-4,TGTGCCAGCAGCTTGTTCGGTCCGGGGGGGCCCTCCTATAATTCACCCCTCCACTTT,CASSLFGPGGPSYNSPLHF
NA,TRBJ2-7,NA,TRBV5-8,TGTGCCAGCAGCCTGGTGGCAGTCTACGAGCAGTACTTC,CASSLVAVYEQYF
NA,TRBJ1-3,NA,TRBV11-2,TGTGCCAGCAGCTTACAGGGCCCGATCTCTGGAAACACCATATATTTT,CASSLQGPISGNTIYF
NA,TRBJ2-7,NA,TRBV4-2,TGTGCCAGCAGCCAAGCCGGGAGTGGGTACGAGCAGTACTTC,CASSQAGSGYEQYF
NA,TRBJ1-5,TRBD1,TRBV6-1,TGTGCCAGCAGTGCCCGACAGGGACCGAGCAATCAGCCCCAGCATTTT,CASSARQGPSNQPQHF
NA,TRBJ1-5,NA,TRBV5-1,TGCGCCAGCAGCTTGGGAGGTAATAGCAATCAGCCCCAGCATTTT,CASSLGGNSNQPQHF
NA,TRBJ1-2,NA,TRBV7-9,TGTGCCAGCAGCTTAGGCCCCTCGAGGGGCTACACCTTC,CASSLGPSRGYTF
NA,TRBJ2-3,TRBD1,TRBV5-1,TGCGCCAGCAGCTTGGTGACAGGGACAGGTTCAGATACGCAGTATTTT,CASSLVTGTGSDTQYF
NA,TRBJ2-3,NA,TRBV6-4,TGTGCCAGCTCAGCGACCGCGGGAGATACGCAGTATTTT,CASSATAGDTQYF
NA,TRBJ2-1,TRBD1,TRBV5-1,TGCGCCAGCAGCAGGCGACAGGGGAACTACAATGAGCAGTTCTTC,CASSRRQGNYNEQFF
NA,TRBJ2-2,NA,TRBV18,TGTGCCAGCTCACCCCGACTAGAGACCGGGGAGCTGTTTTTT,CASSPRLETGELFF
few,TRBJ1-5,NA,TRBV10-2,TGCGCCAGCAGTGAGTCGTACGGGTTGGGGGGGGTATCACGCCCCCAGCATTTT,CASSESYGLGGVSRPQHF
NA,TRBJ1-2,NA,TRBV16,TGTGCCAGCAGCCATCGGACAGATAACTATGGCTACACCTTC,CASSHRTDNYGYTF
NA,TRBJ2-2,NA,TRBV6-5,TGTGCCAGCAGTTACACTCAAGTTCTCAAACCCGGGGAGCTGTTTTTT,CASSYTQVLKPGELFF
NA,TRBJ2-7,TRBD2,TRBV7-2,TGTGCCAGCAGCCCCCCTCCGGGACTAGCAGGCGAGCAGTACTTC,CASSPPPGLAGEQYF
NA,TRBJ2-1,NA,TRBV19,TGTGCCAGTAGTATTGGGGCCGCATACAATGAGCAGTTCTTC,CASSIGAAYNEQFF
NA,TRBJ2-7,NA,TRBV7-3,TGTGCCAGCAGCTCTTTTGGGGGCAGTTCCTACGAGCAGTACTTC,CASSSFGGSSYEQYF
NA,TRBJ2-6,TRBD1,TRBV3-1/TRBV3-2,TGTGCCAGCAGCCAAGTCACAGGGGCCCACTCTGGGGCCAACGTCCTGACTTTC,CASSQVTGAHSGANVLTF
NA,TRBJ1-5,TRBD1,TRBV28,TGTGCCAGCACGACAGGGAGGTATCAGCCCCAGCATTTT,CASTTGRYQPQHF
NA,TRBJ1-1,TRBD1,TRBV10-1,TGCGCCAGCAGTGAGGGCAGGGGGCGAGCTGAAGCTTTCTTT,CASSEGRGRAEAFF
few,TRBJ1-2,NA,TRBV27,TGTGCCAGCAGTCTCACCTTAGGGGGTCCTGGTGGTGGCTACACCTTC,CASSLTLGGPGGGYTF
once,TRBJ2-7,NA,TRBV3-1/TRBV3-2,TGTGCCAGCAGCCAAGGAGGGGGTTACGAGCAGTACTTC,CASSQGGGYEQYF
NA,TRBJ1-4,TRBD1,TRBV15,TGTGCCACCAGCAGAGATCGAGTAGGGGGCGAAAAACTGTTTTTT,CATSRDRVGGEKLFF
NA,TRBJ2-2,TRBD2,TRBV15,TGTGCCACCAGCAGAGATCTAAGGACGGTCCCTAGCGGGAGGCCCGGGGAGCTGTTTTTT,CATSRDLRTVPSGRPGELFF
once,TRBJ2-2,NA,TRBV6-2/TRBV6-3,TGTGCCAGCAGTTACTTGTCTTTCGGGGAGCTGTTTTTT,CASSYLSFGELFF
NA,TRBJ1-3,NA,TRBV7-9,TGTGCCAGCACCCCTTCGGGGTCCTCTGGAAACACCATATATTTT,CASTPSGSSGNTIYF